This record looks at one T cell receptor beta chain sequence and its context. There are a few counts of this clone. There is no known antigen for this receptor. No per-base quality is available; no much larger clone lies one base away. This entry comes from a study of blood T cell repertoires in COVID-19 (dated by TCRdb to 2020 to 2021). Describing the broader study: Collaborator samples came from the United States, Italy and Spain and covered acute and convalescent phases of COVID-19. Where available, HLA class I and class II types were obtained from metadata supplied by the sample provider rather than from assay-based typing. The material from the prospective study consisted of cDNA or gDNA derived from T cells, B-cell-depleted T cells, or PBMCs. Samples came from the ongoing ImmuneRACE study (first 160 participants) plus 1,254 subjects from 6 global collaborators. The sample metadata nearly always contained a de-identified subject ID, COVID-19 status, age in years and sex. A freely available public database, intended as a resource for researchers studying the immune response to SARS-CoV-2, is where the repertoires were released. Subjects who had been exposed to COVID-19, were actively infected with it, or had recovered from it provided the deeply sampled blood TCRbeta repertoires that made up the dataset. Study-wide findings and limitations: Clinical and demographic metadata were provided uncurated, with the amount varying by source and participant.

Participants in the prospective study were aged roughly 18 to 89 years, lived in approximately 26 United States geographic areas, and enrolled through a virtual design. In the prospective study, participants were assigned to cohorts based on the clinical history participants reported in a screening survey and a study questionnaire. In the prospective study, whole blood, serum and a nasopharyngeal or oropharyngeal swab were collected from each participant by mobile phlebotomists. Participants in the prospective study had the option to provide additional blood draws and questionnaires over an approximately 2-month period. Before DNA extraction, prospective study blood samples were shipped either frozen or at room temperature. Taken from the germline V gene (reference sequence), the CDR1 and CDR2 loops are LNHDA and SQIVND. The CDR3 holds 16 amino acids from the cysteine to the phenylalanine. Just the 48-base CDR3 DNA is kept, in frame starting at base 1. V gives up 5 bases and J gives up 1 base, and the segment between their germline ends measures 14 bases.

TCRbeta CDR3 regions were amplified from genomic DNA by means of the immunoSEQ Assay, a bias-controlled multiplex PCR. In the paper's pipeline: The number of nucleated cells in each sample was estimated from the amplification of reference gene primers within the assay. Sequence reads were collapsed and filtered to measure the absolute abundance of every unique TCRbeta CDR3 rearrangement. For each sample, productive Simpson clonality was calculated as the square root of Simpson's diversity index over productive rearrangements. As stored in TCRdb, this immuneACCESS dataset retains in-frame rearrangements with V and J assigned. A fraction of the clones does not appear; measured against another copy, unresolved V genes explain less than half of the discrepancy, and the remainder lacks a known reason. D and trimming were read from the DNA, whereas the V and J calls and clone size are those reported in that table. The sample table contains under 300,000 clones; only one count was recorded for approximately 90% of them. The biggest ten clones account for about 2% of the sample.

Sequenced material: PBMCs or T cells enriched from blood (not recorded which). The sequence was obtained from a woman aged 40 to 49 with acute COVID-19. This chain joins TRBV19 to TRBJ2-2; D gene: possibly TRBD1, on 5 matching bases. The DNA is TGTGCCAGTAGTCCAATCGACAGTCGGAACACCGGGGAGCTGTTTTTT. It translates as CASSPIDSRNTGELFF.